The rows below give T cell receptor beta chains drawn from one sample of a study of cytomegalovirus exposure and HLA in healthy donors. Using immunoSEQ multiplex PCR, the repertoire was profiled, and TCRdb retains in-frame clones only, with some absent. The table has 200,000 or so clones, 65% to 85% seen once. Sequenced sample: PBMCs. The source is a man aged 50 to 60 in good health and CMV-seronegative. The CDR3 runs from the conserved cysteine through the conserved F or W. Each record gives: D gene, V gene, J gene, CDR3 length, clone size, CDR3 protein, CDR3 DNA. D genes are given only for firm matches. Not all rows give a size; the values are once, few, many and, for expanded clones, a class.

>NA|TRBV5-1|TRBJ1-1|14|NA
CASSTGPMNTEAFF
TGCGCCAGCAGCACAGGGCCAATGAACACTGAAGCTTTCTTT
>NA|TRBV29-1|TRBJ2-5|13|NA
CSVEGRGAETQYF
TGCAGCGTTGAGGGCAGGGGGGCAGAGACCCAGTACTTC
>NA|TRBV28|TRBJ2-2|15|NA
CASSFWRAGPGELFF
TGTGCCAGCAGTTTTTGGCGCGCGGGGCCCGGGGAGCTGTTTTTT
>TRBD2|TRBV7-9|TRBJ2-7|16|NA
CASSFPSGRGHYEQYF
TGTGCCAGCAGCTTTCCTAGCGGGAGGGGCCACTACGAGCAGTACTTC
>NA|TRBV6-4|TRBJ2-1|13|few
CASSVASFDEQFF
TGTGCCAGCAGTGTGGCTAGCTTCGATGAGCAGTTCTTC
>TRBD2|TRBV28|TRBJ2-7|15|NA
CASSLSGSLGYEQYF
TGTGCCAGCAGTTTAAGCGGGAGCCTCGGCTACGAGCAGTACTTC
>TRBD2|TRBV15|TRBJ2-3|16|NA
CATSRASGSNTDTQYF
TGTGCCACCAGCAGAGCTAGCGGGAGTAACACAGATACGCAGTATTTT
>TRBD1|TRBV28|TRBJ1-2|13|few
CASSYGQGKGYTF
TGTGCCAGCAGTTACGGACAGGGGAAAGGCTACACCTTC
>TRBD2|TRBV9|TRBJ2-7|15|NA
CASSVGGAGAFAQYF
TGTGCCAGCAGCGTAGGGGGTGCGGGAGCCTTCGCGCAGTACTTC
>NA|TRBV28|TRBJ1-2|15|NA
CASSSGGARDYGYTF
TGTGCCAGCAGTAGTGGGGGGGCGCGGGACTATGGCTACACCTTC
>NA|TRBV27|TRBJ2-2|20|NA
CASSDKRIQQGGANTGELFF
TGTGCCAGCAGTGACAAAAGAATTCAGCAGGGCGGCGCGAACACCGGGGAGCTGTTTTTT
>TRBD2|TRBV10-3|TRBJ2-7|15|few
CAISEPTSGPYEQYF
TGTGCCATCAGTGAACCTACTAGCGGTCCCTACGAGCAGTACTTC
>TRBD2|TRBV9|TRBJ2-5|14|NA
CASSVGTSYGTQYF
TGTGCCAGCAGCGTAGGGACTAGTTATGGGACCCAGTACTTC
>TRBD2|TRBV5-1|TRBJ2-7|16|NA
CASSWGLAGGRYEQYF
TGCGCCAGCAGCTGGGGACTAGCGGGAGGCCGCTACGAGCAGTACTTC
>NA|TRBV7-2|TRBJ2-5|16|NA
CASSLAVGIFQEAQYF
TGTGCCAGCAGCTTAGCGGTCGGGATCTTTCAAGAGGCCCAGTACTTC
>NA|TRBV7-9|TRBJ1-3|13|few
CASSLVTGNTIYF
TGTGCCAGCAGCTTAGTTACTGGAAACACCATATATTTT
>TRBD2|TRBV5-6|TRBJ2-7|14|NA
CASSLGLGRNEQYF
TGTGCCAGCAGCTTAGGACTAGGGCGTAACGAGCAGTACTTC
>NA|TRBV5-5|TRBJ2-3|17|NA
CASSLGSRVGRTDTQYF
TGTGCCAGCAGCTTGGGGTCCCGAGTGGGGAGAACAGATACGCAGTATTTT
>TRBD1|TRBV28|TRBJ1-1|13|NA
CASSRQGARGAFF
TGTGCCAGCAGTCGCCAGGGGGCGCGAGGAGCTTTCTTT
>NA|TRBV11-1|TRBJ2-5|13|NA
CASSLGSWEVQYF
TGTGCCAGCAGCTTAGGGTCGTGGGAGGTCCAGTACTTC
>NA|TRBV6-5|TRBJ2-6|15|NA
CASSYHATGANVLTF
TGTGCCAGCAGTTACCATGCTACTGGGGCCAACGTCCTGACTTTC
>NA|TRBV7-9|TRBJ2-5|14|NA
CASSLAGAQETQYF
TGTGCCAGCAGCTTAGCGGGGGCCCAAGAGACCCAGTACTTC
>NA|TRBV10-1|TRBJ2-7|10|NA
CASPNYEQYF
TGCGCCAGTCCTAACTACGAGCAGTACTTC
>TRBD1|TRBV7-9|TRBJ2-2|15|NA
CASSSGTGITGELFF
TGTGCCAGCAGCTCCGGGACAGGGATCACCGGGGAGCTGTTTTTT
>TRBD1|TRBV18|TRBJ1-5|15|NA
CASSEDRVSNQPQHF
TGTGCCAGCTCAGAGGACAGGGTTAGCAATCAGCCCCAGCATTTT
>NA|TRBV29-1|TRBJ2-2|15|NA
CSVGGHGANTGELFF
TGCAGCGTTGGGGGACACGGCGCGAACACCGGGGAGCTGTTTTTT
>TRBD2|TRBV30|TRBJ2-3|16|NA
CAWTLGLAGVGDTQYF
TGTGCCTGGACCTTAGGACTAGCGGGAGTTGGAGATACGCAGTATTTT
>NA|TRBV30|TRBJ1-1|13|NA
CAWSVALNTEAFF
TGTGCCTGGAGTGTAGCCCTGAACACTGAAGCTTTCTTT
>NA|TRBV6-5|TRBJ2-7|13|NA
CASSYEGTYEQYF
TGTGCCAGCAGTTACGAGGGAACCTACGAGCAGTACTTC
>NA|TRBV7-6|TRBJ2-3|15|NA
CASSLGQAYTDTQYF
TGTGCCAGCAGCTTGGGACAAGCTTACACAGATACGCAGTATTTT
>TRBD2|TRBV14|TRBJ2-1|15|NA
CASSLGREPYNEQFF
TGTGCCAGCAGCTTGGGGCGGGAGCCTTACAATGAGCAGTTCTTC
>TRBD2|TRBV19|TRBJ2-2|16|NA
CASSTRERGYTGELFF
TGTGCCAGTAGTACGAGGGAGCGGGGGTACACCGGGGAGCTGTTTTTT
>NA|TRBV6-1|TRBJ2-5|13|NA
CASHRSPQETQYF
TGTGCCAGCCATCGGTCCCCCCAAGAGACCCAGTACTTC
>NA|TRBV5-8|TRBJ2-5|14|NA
CASSFRDYQETQYF
TGTGCCAGCAGCTTTAGAGACTACCAAGAGACCCAGTACTTC
>NA|TRBV18|TRBJ2-3|17|NA
CASSPPNGMSYTDTQYF
TGTGCCAGCTCACCACCGAACGGGATGAGTTACACAGATACGCAGTATTTT
>TRBD2|TRBV27|TRBJ2-3|19|NA
CASSADPGLAGGPGDTQYF
TGTGCCAGCAGTGCCGACCCGGGACTAGCGGGAGGCCCTGGGGATACGCAGTATTTT
>TRBD1|TRBV6-1|TRBJ2-7|13|NA
CASRFGQAYEQYF
TGTGCCAGCAGATTCGGACAGGCCTACGAGCAGTACTTC
>TRBD2|TRBV19|TRBJ2-7|15|NA
CASSDSGRVDYEQYF
TGTGCCAGTAGTGACAGCGGGAGAGTCGACTACGAGCAGTACTTC
>TRBD1|TRBV7-3|TRBJ2-5|14|few
CASSRQGAGETQYF
TGTGCCAGCAGCCGACAGGGGGCTGGAGAGACCCAGTACTTC
>NA|TRBV11-1|TRBJ2-5|16|NA
CASSSQGRAVGETQYF
TGTGCCAGCAGCTCCCAAGGGCGGGCCGTGGGAGAGACCCAGTACTTC
>NA|TRBV2|TRBJ2-3|14|NA
CASSESTNSALQYF
TGTGCCAGCAGTGAATCGACTAATTCGGCTTTGCAGTATTTT
>NA|TRBV9|TRBJ1-1|13|NA
CASSLVGGTEAFF
TGTGCCAGCAGCTTGGTGGGGGGCACTGAAGCTTTCTTT
>NA|TRBV19|TRBJ1-1|13|NA
CASSIDRTAEAFF
TGTGCCAGTAGTATAGACCGGACAGCTGAAGCTTTCTTT
>NA|TRBV29-1|TRBJ2-3|12|few
CSSTGWADTQYF
TGCAGCAGCACAGGCTGGGCAGATACGCAGTATTTT
>TRBD2|TRBV4-1|TRBJ2-3|17|NA
CASSPSRGGGRTDTQYF
TGCGCCAGCAGCCCGTCCCGGGGGGGAGGGCGCACAGATACGCAGTATTTT
>NA|TRBV19|TRBJ2-2|14|NA
CASRDRINTGELFF
TGTGCCAGTCGCGACAGAATCAACACCGGGGAGCTGTTTTTT
>TRBD2|TRBV7-2|TRBJ2-3|16|NA
CASSERTSGSTDTQYF
TGTGCCAGCAGCGAACGGACTAGCGGGAGCACAGATACGCAGTATTTT
>TRBD2|TRBV7-9|TRBJ2-5|14|once
CASTRTSGLETQYF
TGTGCCAGCACCCGGACTAGCGGGCTTGAGACCCAGTACTTC
>TRBD1|TRBV4-2|TRBJ1-5|15|NA
CASSPQGGSNQPQHF
TGTGCCAGCAGCCCCCAGGGGGGCAGCAATCAGCCCCAGCATTTT
>TRBD1|TRBV19|TRBJ1-1|16|few
CASRYRDRAGDTEAFF
TGTGCCAGTAGGTACCGGGACAGGGCAGGCGACACTGAAGCTTTCTTT
>NA|TRBV27|TRBJ2-1|14|NA
CASASASRANEQFF
TGTGCCAGTGCTAGCGCTAGCAGGGCCAATGAGCAGTTCTTC
>NA|TRBV27|TRBJ2-7|13|NA
CASQDSPNYEQYF
TGTGCCAGCCAGGACAGCCCGAACTACGAGCAGTACTTC
>NA|TRBV10-3|TRBJ1-4|15|NA
CAISVQRATNEKLFF
TGTGCCATCAGTGTGCAAAGAGCAACTAATGAAAAACTGTTTTTT
>NA|TRBV28|TRBJ2-2|15|few
CASSWGPLNTGELFF
TGTGCCAGCAGTTGGGGCCCGTTGAACACCGGGGAGCTGTTTTTT
>NA|TRBV2|TRBJ2-2|13|few
CASSVELSGELFF
TGTGCCAGCAGTGTTGAACTTTCCGGGGAGCTGTTTTTT